Sequencing of this T cell receptor beta chain was carried out in a study of T cell repertoires in cytomegalovirus infection. Across the whole study: A matching HLA type, together with CMV infection, was signaled by public TCR beta signatures.

As regards this clonotype: Its antigen is not identified.

A single record per CDR3 protein comes from TCRdb applying MiXCR to the reads. The sample lists about 770,000 distinct CDR3 sequences; 25% to 30% were seen once. Germline CDR1 reads LNHDA; CDR2 reads SQIVND (reference sequence). There are 14 residues in the CDR3. V was cut by 3 bases and J by 4 bases, with 10 bases left in between. This TCR came from a human donor in good health (CMV status not recorded). Some clones in this sample may be carry-over from other donors' samples. The chain couples TRBV19 to TRBJ2-1, with D perhaps TRBD2 (5 bases). This sample comprised cultured CD8+ T cells from PBMCs, obtained from culture after CMV antigen stimulation. The CDR3 DNA is TGTGCCAGTAGTATTGGTCTAGCTTACAATGAGCAGTTCTTC. Its translation: CASSIGLAYNEQFF.